The 21 T cell receptor beta chains reported below all come from one sample, sequenced in a study of cytomegalovirus exposure and HLA in healthy donors. Researchers ran the PCR with 60 Vbeta and 13 Jbeta primers. Clones were read by immunoSEQ multiplex PCR, and TCRdb kept only the in-frame ones, dropping some. The sample records around 80,000 clones, about 79% being singletons. The specimen sequenced was PBMCs. These receptors all come from a man aged 35-49 years in good health and CMV-seronegative.

Turning to this clone: One end of the junction varies from germline; a read error may be responsible. This chain uses TRBV7-3 with TRBJ2-1; 10 bases match TRBD2. The CDR3 has 15 residues. From germline, CDR1 is SGHTA and CDR2 FQGTGA. This CDR3 is CASTLAGGSSNEQFF. The CDR3 nucleotides are TGTGCCAGCACCTTAGCGGGAGGTTCTTCAAATGAGCAGTTCTTC.

This clone was picked up one time. Distinct nucleotide sequences in the sample also encode this CDR3. The CDR3 loop reads CASSERVRTKYNEQFF. CDR3 coding DNA: TGTGCCAGCAGCGAAAGAGTACGGACTAAATACAATGAGCAGTTCTTC. J is TRBJ2-1 and V is TRBV5-6, with D possibly matching TRBD2 (6 bases). Per germline, CDR1 SGHDT and CDR2 YYEEEE. This CDR3 has 16 amino acids. Trimming removed 4 bases from V and 4 bases from J, with 18 bases in between.

The chain uses TRBV11-2 and TRBJ2-2; a possible D gene is TRBD1 (6 bases). Germline CDR1 and CDR2: SGHAT and FQNNGV. Trimming took off 5 bases at V and 5 bases at J, with 12 bases between the two ends. The CDR3 has 14 amino acids. The CDR3 is CASSGQSRTGELFF. The CDR3 coding sequence is TGTGCCAGCAGCGGACAGTCCCGGACCGGGGAGCTGTTTTTT.

The chain uses TRBV5-1 and TRBJ2-3; 7 bases agree with TRBD2. This CDR3 is 15 amino acids long. V lost 7 bases to trimming and J lost 0 bases; unmatched junction nucleotides: 8. Germline V gives CDR1 SGHRS, CDR2 YFSETQ. DNA of the CDR3: TGCGCCAGCGGGGAAGAAGCGGGAAGCACAGATACGCAGTATTTT. Its protein product is CASGEEAGSTDTQYF.

The chain couples TRBV4-1 to TRBJ2-1; D remains unclear. Germline CDR1 is MGHRA and CDR2 is YSYEKL. The CDR3 has 14 amino acids. V was cut by 0 bases and J by 3 bases, with 6 bases left in between. CDR3 sequence: CASSQDLFYNEQFF. Here the CDR3 DNA reads TGCGCCAGCAGCCAAGACCTATTCTACAATGAGCAGTTCTTC.

V and J are TRBV5-4 and TRBJ2-7; 10 bases fit TRBD2. V shed 5 bases and J 4 bases; nucleotides not matched to a gene: 9. Germline CDR1 SGHNT, CDR2 YYREEE (reference sequence). This CDR3 is built from 15 residues. CDR3 sequence reads: CASRPIAGGAYEQYF. Here the CDR3 DNA reads TGTGCCAGCAGACCCATAGCGGGAGGAGCTTACGAGCAGTACTTC. Drawing the rest from reference TRBV5-4 and TRBJ2-7, the complete variable domain is ETGVTQSPTHLIKTRGQQVTLRCSSQSGHNTVSWYQQALGQGPQFIFQYYREEENGRGNFPPRFSGLQFPNYSSELNVNALELDDSALYLCASRPIAGGAYEQYFGPGTRLTVT.

The chain recombines TRBV5-5 with TRBJ2-7; 14 bases are a match to TRBD2. Unmatched junction bases numbered 4, after V lost 2 bases and J lost 0 bases. CDR1 and CDR2 from the germline V gene are SGHKS and YYEKEE (reference sequence). CDR3 size: 17 residues. This CDR3 is CASSFGLAGGISYEQYF. DNA for the CDR3: TGTGCCAGCAGCTTCGGACTAGCGGGAGGAATCTCCTACGAGCAGTACTTC.

The V call is TRBV12-5, the J call TRBJ2-7, with 13 bases matching TRBD2. Germline CDR1 reads LGHNT; CDR2 reads FRNRAP. Trimming took 6 bases from V and 2 from J; bases not matched to a gene: 10. The CDR3 consists of 17 residues. CDR3 amino acids: CASGPLGLAGHTYEQYF. The CDR3 DNA reads as TGTGCTAGTGGCCCCTTGGGACTAGCGGGACATACCTACGAGCAGTACTTC.

In its sample, this clone was seen a few times. The chain uses TRBV11-3 and TRBJ2-7; D is perhaps TRBD1 (5 bases). The CDR3 runs 15 residues. Germline-derived CDR1 and CDR2 are SGHNT and YENEEA. Trimming cost V 2 bases and J 6 bases, with 17 bases left between them. Here the CDR3 reads CASSLRPQGVVEQYF. The CDR3 DNA follows: TGTGCCAGCAGCTTAAGACCCCAAGGGGTTGTCGAGCAGTACTTC. The variable domain in full, with the rest retrieved from reference TRBV11-3 and TRBJ2-7, is EAGVVQSPRYKIIEKKQPVAFWCNPISGHNTLYWYLQNLGQGPELLIRYENEEAVDDSQLPKDRFSAERLKGVDSTLKIQPAELGDSAVYLCASSLRPQGVVEQYFGPGTRLTVT.

The genes are TRBV30 and TRBJ1-2, with 7 bases identical to TRBD1. The ends lost 8 bases at V and 4 bases at J; junction bases unmatched: 13. This CDR3 region has 14 residues. The germline V gene has CDR1 GTSNPN and CDR2 SVGIG (reference sequence). CDR3 coding DNA: TGTGCCGCCTGGGACAGTCCCCTCGGCTATGGCTACACCTTC. Its translation: CAAWDSPLGYGYTF.

The chain combines TRBV28 with TRBJ2-3; D call uncertain. This CDR3 comprises 14 residues. Trimming shortened V by 3 bases and J by 0 bases, and 7 bases separated the two germline ends. Germline lookup yields CDR1 MDHEN and CDR2 SYDVKM. CDR3 DNA: TGTGCCAGCAGTTTTCGGTATAGCACAGATACGCAGTATTTT. Translating gives CASSFRYSTDTQYF.

Points on this clone: The junction and the germline gene differ at one end; a read error may be behind it. The chain combines TRBV4-1 with TRBJ2-7, with 9 positions matching TRBD2. This CDR3 spans 19 amino acids. Germline V gene lookup returns CDR1 MGHRA and CDR2 YSYEKL. In DNA, the CDR3 is TGCGCCAGCAGTCAAGCCTCTTTCCTCTATAGCGGGGGTATCTACGAGCAGTACTTC. Translated: CASSQASFLYSGGIYEQYF.

The table lists this clone with a few counts. The chain joins TRBV5-4 to TRBJ2-1; no clear D gene. This CDR3 has 14 residues. The V gene's germline CDR1 is SGHNT and CDR2 YYREEE (reference sequence). Deletions cut 4 bases from V and 4 bases from J, with 12 bases between. Here the CDR3 reads CASSPGGRYNEQFF. CDR3 nucleotides: TGTGCCAGCAGCCCCGGCGGTAGGTACAATGAGCAGTTCTTC.

This clone has more than one count but fewer than ten. The rearrangement joins TRBV27 to TRBJ1-5; tentatively, D is TRBD1 (6 bases). The V end lost 0 bases, the J end lost 10 bases, and 16 bases lay between the germline ends. The germline gives CDR1 MNHEY, CDR2 SMNVEV (reference sequence). CDR3 length: 15 amino acids. The CDR3 is CASSLSIPGGQPQHF. The CDR3 coding sequence is TGTGCCAGCAGTTTATCGATACCGGGGGGGCAACCCCAGCATTTT.

The chain employs TRBV5-4 and TRBJ1-2; D is possibly TRBD1 (5 bases). Trimming removed 1 base at V and 6 bases at J, with 10 bases between. The length of the CDR3 is 13 residues. Germline V gene sequence: CDR1 SGHNT, CDR2 YYREEE (reference sequence). CDR3 coding DNA: TGTGCCAGCAGCTTGAGGCAGGGCCATGGCTACACCTTC. It encodes CASSLRQGHGYTF.

This chain links TRBV6-5 with TRBJ1-1; maybe TRBD1 (5 bases). Between the trimmed V and J ends, which lost 5 bases and 8 bases, there was a span of 9 bases. Germline lookup yields CDR1 MNHEY and CDR2 SVGAGI. The CDR3 has 11 amino acids. The CDR3 nucleotides read TGTGCCAGCAGTGGGGCACTCGAAGCTTTCTTT. Its protein product is CASSGALEAFF.

This clone was counted a single time. V gene TRBV12-5 combines with J gene TRBJ2-1; D not certain. This CDR3 has 10 residues. Germline V gene sequence: CDR1 LGHNT, CDR2 FRNRAP. With 4 bases removed from V and 9 bases from J, the gap between germline ends came to 4 bases. The CDR3 is CASGSGEQFF. CDR3 sequence (DNA): TGTGCTAGTGGTTCCGGTGAGCAGTTCTTC.

This chain uses TRBV2 with TRBJ1-1; 7 nucleotides line up with TRBD1. In germline, CDR1 is SNHLY, CDR2 FYNNEI. The CDR3 contains 13 residues. V trimming: 7 bases; J trimming: 2 bases; junction bases outside the gene matches: 4. CDR3 sequence reads: CASTRDSNTEAFF. CDR3 bases: TGTGCCAGCACTCGGGACAGTAACACTGAAGCTTTCTTT.

This chain links TRBV19 with TRBJ2-6, with 8 bases matching TRBD1. In germline, CDR1 is LNHDA, CDR2 SQIVND (reference sequence). The CDR3 covers 14 residues. The ends lost 8 bases at V and 2 bases at J; junction bases unmatched: 2. CDR3 coding DNA: TGTGCCAGTGGACAGGGCCCTGGGGCCAACGTCCTGACTTTC. This codes for CASGQGPGANVLTF. The full variable domain, with the rest looked up from reference TRBV19 and TRBJ2-6, is DGGITQSPKYLFRKEGQNVTLSCEQNLNHDAMYWYRQDPGQGLRLIYYSQIVNDFQKGDIAEGYSVSREKKESFPLTVTSAQKNPTAFYLCASGQGPGANVLTFGAGSRLTVL.

This clone is a singleton in its sample. V usage is TRBV19 and J usage is TRBJ2-6, with 8 bases identical to TRBD1. Germline trimming cut 8 bases from V and 0 bases from J; bases unmatched to any gene: 12. Germline values: CDR1 LNHDA, CDR2 SQIVND (reference sequence). CDR3 length: 18 residues. DNA of the CDR3: TGTGCCAGTTCATTACAGGACAGGGCTTTCTCTGGGGCCAACGTCCTGACTTTC. Its translation: CASSLQDRAFSGANVLTF.

The chain has TRBV6-1 and TRBJ2-3; maybe TRBD1 (8 bases). This CDR3 is 15 amino acids long. Trimming pared 8 bases from V and 4 bases from J, leaving 19 bases between. Germline V gene sequence: CDR1 MNHNS, CDR2 SASEGT. CDR3 nucleotide sequence: TGTGCCAGCGAGATCACAGGGGGGGGCCCAGATACGCAGTATTTT. This codes for CASEITGGGPDTQYF.